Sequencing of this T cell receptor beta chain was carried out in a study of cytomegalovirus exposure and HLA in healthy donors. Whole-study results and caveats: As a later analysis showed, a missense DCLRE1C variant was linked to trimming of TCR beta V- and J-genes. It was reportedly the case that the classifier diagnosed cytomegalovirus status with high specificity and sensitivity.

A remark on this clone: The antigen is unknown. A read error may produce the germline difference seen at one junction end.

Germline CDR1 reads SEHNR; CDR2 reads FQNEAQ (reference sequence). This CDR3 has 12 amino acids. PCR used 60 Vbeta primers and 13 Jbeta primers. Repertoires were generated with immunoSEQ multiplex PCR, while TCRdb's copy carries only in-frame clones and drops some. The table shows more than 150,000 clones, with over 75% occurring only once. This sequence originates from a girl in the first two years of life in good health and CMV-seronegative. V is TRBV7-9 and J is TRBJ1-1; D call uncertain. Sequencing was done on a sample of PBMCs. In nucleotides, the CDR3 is TGTTCCAGCAGCAACTTCGGGACTGAAGCTTTCTTT. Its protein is CSSSNFGTEAFF.